This T cell receptor (beta chain) was retrieved from a study of CD8 T cells in ankylosing spondylitis. Findings and caveats of the study: Among TCR beta sequences, a motif of eight highly homologous variants appeared characteristic of ankylosing spondylitis blood.

In regard to this clonotype: Its antigen is unidentified.

TCRdb passed the 5' RACE reads through MiXCR, listing each CDR3 protein once. Of about 210,000 distinct CDR3 sequences listed, about 7% were seen once; the top ten hold 13% to 15%. The CDR3 length is 15 residues. Per the germline V gene, CDR1 is SGDLS and CDR2 is YYNGEE. The V end was cut by 0 bases, the J end by 2 bases, with 11 bases between. This chain connects TRBV9 to TRBJ1-2, with a possible D match to TRBD1 (6 bases). Sequenced input: blood, either unsorted or a sorted T cell fraction (not recorded which). The sequence derives from a male donor with ankylosing spondylitis. Written as DNA, the CDR3 is TGTGCCAGCAGCGTAGACGGGGGGGCGAACTATGGCTACACCTTC. Translation gives CASSVDGGANYGYTF.